In this sample, the clone carrying this T cell receptor (beta chain) turned up once. Its matching antigen is unknown. The data are from a study of CD8+CD57+ T cells in acquired aplastic anemia. In the study overall: When averaged, DNA from sorted CD4+ and CD8+ cells came to approximately 3.2 ug. Findings and caveats of the study: Overlapping CD8+ CDR3 repertoires of patients and controls contained some 30 shared sequences.

Template material for TCR beta VDJ and CDR3 profiling consisted of genomic DNA. TCRdb independently ran MiXCR on the reads; one entry per CDR3 protein. Here the sample spans just over 400,000 distinct CDR3 sequences, 55% to 70% being singletons. V lost 3 bases to trimming and J lost 0 bases; unmatched junction nucleotides: 17. The CDR3 has 21 amino acids. The material sequenced was sorted CD4+, CD8+, or CD8+CD57+ T cells (not recorded which) from PBMCs. The chain is built from TRBV7-1 and TRBJ2-1; 10 positions match TRBD2. TRBV7-1 is an ORF; its function is uncertain. The sequence derives from a human donor in good health, serving as a control. The CDR3 sequence: CASSSRGGASGGPHSYNEQFF. In DNA form, the CDR3 reads TGTGCCAGCAGCTCTCGAGGTGGGGCTAGCGGGGGTCCCCACTCCTACAATGAGCAGTTCTTC.